The T cell receptor beta chain under discussion was sequenced for a study of cytomegalovirus exposure and HLA in healthy donors. Between the trimmed V and J ends, which lost 5 bases and 0 bases, there was a span of 18 bases. The CDR3 totals 17 residues. From germline, CDR1 is LNHDA and CDR2 SQIVND (reference sequence). PCR involved 60 Vbeta and 13 Jbeta primers. Profiling relied on immunoSEQ multiplex PCR, and the TCRdb table lists in-frame clones only, not all of them. The repertoire holds around 250,000 clones, with about 80% as singletons. Notes on the study in general: According to the study, roughly 160 TCR beta chains were cytomegalovirus-associated. Most of the CMV-associated TCR beta chains (in a later analysis) appeared to be HLA-restricted.

Comment on this clone: What it recognizes is unknown.

Material for sequencing was PBMCs. The rearrangement joins TRBV19 to TRBJ2-3, with a possible D match to TRBD1 (8 bases). The sequence came from a woman aged 55 to 70 in good health and CMV-seropositive. CDR3 coding DNA: TGTGCCAGTAGTGGGGGGGGGACAGGATCAAGCACAGATACGCAGTATTTT. This codes for CASSGGGTGSSTDTQYF.